One and the same sample provided the 10 T cell receptor beta chains below, sequenced in a study of Ad26.COV2.S vaccination and SARS-CoV-2 variants. The treatment: 19 received Ad26.COV2.S at low or high dose, single or two shots; about five received placebo; per-sample allocation not given. Following the first vaccine or placebo injection, samples were taken on day 63. This table comes from immunoSEQ multiplex PCR, and its TCRdb copy is limited to in-frame clones, with some not included. The sample includes some 390,000 clones, about 91% of them seen just once. The source was peripheral blood, collected in a trial of Ad26.COV2.S vaccine versus placebo. These receptors were collected from a person aged 18-65 years who received the Ad26.COV2.S COVID-19 vaccine or a placebo.

The chain employs TRBV6-5 and TRBJ2-3; 8 bases map to TRBD2. This CDR3 is 15 amino acids long. With V trimmed by 0 bases and J by 3 bases, 2 bases remained unmatched. Germline V gives CDR1 MNHEY, CDR2 SVGAGI. Here the CDR3 DNA reads TGTGCCAGCAGTTACTCTAGCGGGATTACAGATACGCAGTATTTT. Translated, it gives CASSYSSGITDTQYF.

The J gene is TRBJ1-1, the V gene TRBV15, with 7 bases matching TRBD1. From germline, CDR1 is LNHNV and CDR2 YYDKDF (reference sequence). Trimming removed 1 base from V and 0 bases from J; junction bases left unmatched: 8. This CDR3 comprises 17 residues. In DNA form, the CDR3 reads TGTGCCACCAGCAGAGGGCCCGCAGGGGGTTTGAACACTGAAGCTTTCTTT. Protein product: CATSRGPAGGLNTEAFF.

The genes are TRBV5-1 and TRBJ2-5, with D possibly matching TRBD2 (5 bases). In germline, CDR1 is SGHRS, CDR2 YFSETQ. The CDR3 runs to 15 residues. Trimming removed 6 bases at V and 5 bases at J, with 20 bases between. The CDR3, as DNA: TGCGCCAGCACTGGCCTGGGAACTAGAAGTGAGACCCAGTACTTC. Protein: CASTGLGTRSETQYF.

The chain has TRBV19 and TRBJ2-7; D gene uncertain. V shed 4 bases and J shed 0 bases, with 4 bases lying between them. The length of the CDR3 is 12 residues. Germline-derived CDR1 and CDR2 are LNHDA and SQIVND (reference sequence). The CDR3 protein is CASSTSSYEQYF. DNA for the CDR3: TGTGCCAGTAGTACGAGCTCCTACGAGCAGTACTTC.

The gene calls are TRBV11-3 and TRBJ2-7; D possibly corresponds to TRBD2 (6 bases). The V and J ends lost 0 bases and 2 bases respectively, with 17 bases between them. Per the germline V gene, CDR1 is SGHNT and CDR2 is YENEEA. The CDR3 spans 17 residues. The CDR3 protein is CASSLDPRGGTTYEQYF. CDR3 nucleotides: TGTGCCAGCAGCTTAGACCCGCGGGGCGGAACTACCTACGAGCAGTACTTC.

This sequence joins TRBV24-1 and TRBJ2-7; D gene unclear. Per germline, CDR1 KGHDR and CDR2 SFDVKD. The CDR3 length is 13 residues. Trimming removed 6 bases from V and 0 bases from J, with 8 bases in between. This CDR3 is CATSRAASYEQYF. The CDR3 DNA is TGTGCCACCAGTCGGGCAGCCTCCTACGAGCAGTACTTC.

J is TRBJ1-1 and V is TRBV18; D is ambiguous. Germline V CDR1 and CDR2: KGHSH, LQKENI. CDR3 length equals 13 residues. Trimming shortened V by 3 bases and J by 11 bases, and 16 bases separated the two germline ends. Here the CDR3 DNA reads TGTGCCAGCTCACCCTCTGACACCCGGAGGGCTTTCTTT. Amino acids: CASSPSDTRRAFF.

The chain couples TRBV12-3 or TRBV12-4 to TRBJ2-7; D is uncertain. Trimming took off 2 bases at V and 4 bases at J, with 9 bases between the two ends. This CDR3 has 13 amino acids. The CDR3 protein is CASSLSDGYEQYF. CDR3 nucleotides: TGTGCCAGCAGTTTATCGGACGGATACGAGCAGTACTTC.

This chain connects TRBV7-2 to TRBJ2-2; 8 bases map to TRBD2. The V gene's germline CDR1 is SGHTA and CDR2 FQGNSA. CDR3 size: 16 residues. The trim removed 4 bases at V and 1 base at J, leaving 5 bases unmatched. This chain's CDR3 is CASSSTSGGNTGELFF. CDR3 nucleotide sequence: TGTGCCAGCAGCTCTACTAGCGGAGGGAACACCGGGGAGCTGTTTTTT.

The chain employs TRBV4-2 and TRBJ1-2; no firm D call. This CDR3 is 12 amino acids long. Trimming took off 3 bases at V and 2 bases at J, with 4 bases between the two ends. Germline CDR1 and CDR2: LGHNA and YNFKEQ. The CDR3 DNA sequence: TGTGCCAGCAGCCACCCCAACTATGGCTACACCTTC. It translates to CASSHPNYGYTF.